The clone carrying this TCR beta chain was observed once. TCRdb called the 5' RACE reads again in MiXCR, with one record for every CDR3 protein. This sample has 150,000 or so distinct CDR3 sequences, with around a tenth found just once. The sample belongs to a study of CD8 T cells in ankylosing spondylitis. Unmatched junction bases numbered 5, after V lost 4 bases and J lost 0 bases. This CDR3 comprises 16 residues. Germline V gene sequence: CDR1 KGHSH, CDR2 LQKENI. The V call is TRBV18, the J call TRBJ2-5, with 10 bases fitting TRBD2. The TCR was taken from a female donor with ankylosing spondylitis or in good health (not recorded which). Sequencing was carried out using blood, either unsorted or a sorted T cell fraction (not recorded which). The CDR3 protein is CASSLELAGNQETQYF. Written as DNA, the CDR3 is TGTGCCAGCTCACTGGAACTAGCGGGAAACCAAGAGACCCAGTACTTC. The full variable domain, its missing parts supplied by reference TRBV18 and TRBJ2-5, is NAGVMQNPRHLVRRRGQEARLRCSPMKGHSHVYWYRQLPEEGLKFMVYLQKENIIDESGMPKERFSAEFPKEGPSILRIQQVVRGDSAAYFCASSLELAGNQETQYFGPGTRLLVL.